The T cell receptor (beta chain) under discussion was sequenced for a study of identical twins. The study's findings and limits: Analyses of zero insertions could be partly confounded by invariant MAIT and iNKT cells.

TCRdb reprocessed the 5' RACE reads via MiXCR and lists one record per CDR3 protein. The sample consists of about 890,000 distinct CDR3 sequences, 10% to 15% of them appearing once. Trimming stripped 6 bases from V and 0 bases from J, with 8 bases between. CDR1 and CDR2 from the germline V gene are MNHEY and SMNVEV (reference sequence). This CDR3 contains 13 residues. As concerns this clonotype: As yet, its antigen is unknown.

This sample also appeared in a second study, on yellow fever vaccine responses in identical twins.

The receptor comes from a woman aged 18-29 years in good health. Sequencing was done on a sample of PBMCs. The chain combines TRBV27 with TRBJ2-5; D is uncertain. CDR3 residues: CASRNIYQETQYF. The DNA for the CDR3 is TGTGCCAGCAGGAATATATACCAAGAGACCCAGTACTTC.